Listed below are T cell receptor beta chains from one sample, sequenced in a study of CD8 T cells in Susac syndrome. TCRdb re-called the immunoSEQ multiplex PCR reads through MiXCR, storing one row per CDR3 protein. Of around 110,000 distinct CDR3 sequences listed, roughly 94% are singletons. The sample consisted of CD8+ T cells from PBMCs. The receptors were gathered from a human donor with Susac syndrome. Both conserved end residues are part of each CDR3. The order of the fields is D gene, J gene, V gene, clone size, CDR3 protein, CDR3 DNA. D genes are given only for firm matches. Clone size is given for some rows only: seen once, a few or many times, or a class if the clone is expanded.

>.|TRBJ1-1|TRBV12-3/TRBV12-4|.
CASSMGPGTEAFF
TGTGCCAGCTCCATGGGGCCGGGGACTGAAGCTTTCTTT
>.|TRBJ2-7|TRBV6-6|.
CASSYDTKSLLTEQYF
TGTGCCAGCAGTTACGACACGAAGTCCTTACTTACTGAGCAGTACTTC
>TRBD2|TRBJ2-5|TRBV13|.
CASSRASGEETQYF
TGTGCCAGCAGCCGGGCTAGCGGGGAAGAGACCCAGTACTTC
>.|TRBJ1-4|TRBV5-5|.
CASSPGTEGEKLFF
TGTGCCAGCAGCCCGGGGACGGAGGGGGAAAAACTGTTTTTT
>TRBD1|TRBJ2-5|TRBV25-1|once
CASTQGTEETQYF
TGTGCCAGCACACAGGGGACCGAAGAGACCCAGTACTTC
>.|TRBJ2-7|TRBV2|.
CASSPQPGTYEQYF
TGTGCCAGTTCCCCCCAACCGGGGACATACGAGCAGTACTTC
>.|TRBJ2-1|TRBV4-1|.
CASSHSGGREGHNEQFF
TGCGCCAGCAGCCATTCCGGGGGCAGGGAGGGACACAATGAGCAGTTCTTC
>TRBD2|TRBJ2-5|TRBV12-3/TRBV12-4|.
CASSWSGGAKETQYF
TGTGCCAGCAGTTGGAGCGGGGGGGCTAAAGAGACCCAGTACTTC
>.|TRBJ1-1|TRBV20-1|.
CSAGGLEGNTEAFF
TGCAGTGCCGGGGGGCTGGAAGGCAACACTGAAGCTTTCTTT
>.|TRBJ1-4|TRBV20-1|.
CSARDIADSTVEKLFF
TGCAGTGCTAGAGATATCGCGGACAGCACAGTTGAAAAACTGTTTTTT
>TRBD1|TRBJ2-7|TRBV20-1|.
CSATGTGGTYEQYF
TGCAGTGCTACCGGGACAGGGGGCACCTACGAGCAGTACTTC
>TRBD1|TRBJ2-5|TRBV25-1|once
CASSELQDRGLNF
TGTGCCAGCAGTGAACTTCAGGACAGGGGGCTTAACTTC
>.|TRBJ2-5|TRBV12-3/TRBV12-4|.
CASSLMGSPTGETQYF
TGTGCCAGCAGTTTAATGGGGAGCCCCACCGGAGAGACCCAGTACTTC
>.|TRBJ2-7|TRBV5-1|.
CASSEPDRAFDYEQYF
TGCGCCAGCAGCGAACCCGACCGAGCTTTCGACTACGAGCAGTACTTC
>.|TRBJ2-7|TRBV25-1|once
CASSDVGYEQYF
TGTGCCAGCAGTGATGTGGGCTACGAGCAGTACTTC
>TRBD1|TRBJ2-1|TRBV7-2|.
CASSSPLRDRVYNEQFF
TGTGCCAGCAGCTCACCGCTGCGGGACAGGGTTTACAATGAGCAGTTCTTC
>TRBD1|TRBJ2-2|TRBV4-1|.
CASSQDPQGTGELFF
TGCGCCAGCAGCCAAGATCCACAGGGGACCGGGGAGCTGTTTTTT
>TRBD1|TRBJ1-2|TRBV9|.
CASSPNRGGLDGYTF
TGTGCCAGCAGCCCGAACAGGGGGGGGTTAGATGGCTACACCTTC
>TRBD2|TRBJ2-1|TRBV7-3|.
CASRGSGGASNEQFF
TGTGCCAGCAGGGGAAGCGGGGGGGCTTCCAATGAGCAGTTCTTC
>.|TRBJ1-2|TRBV27|.
CASSLSPARVYGYTF
TGTGCCAGCAGTCTCTCCCCCGCCAGGGTCTATGGCTACACCTTC
>TRBD2|TRBJ2-3|TRBV9|.
CASSVDGTSMTDTQYF
TGTGCCAGCAGCGTAGATGGGACTAGTATGACAGATACGCAGTATTTT
>.|TRBJ1-2|TRBV7-9|.
CASSPTVPNYGYTF
TGTGCCAGCAGCCCGACAGTGCCTAACTATGGCTACACCTTC
>TRBD2|TRBJ2-4|TRBV4-1|.
CASSQVTGGWDIQYF
TGCGCCAGCAGCCAAGTTACCGGGGGGTGGGACATTCAGTACTTC
>.|TRBJ2-3|TRBV7-9|.
CASSSSSSTDTQYF
TGTGCCAGCAGCTCTTCTAGCAGCACAGATACGCAGTATTTT
>.|TRBJ1-5|TRBV20-1|.
CSASARESHQPQHF
TGCAGTGCTAGCGCCAGGGAAAGCCATCAGCCCCAGCATTTT
>.|TRBJ1-1|TRBV4-2|.
CASSQEVFNTEAFF
TGTGCCAGCAGCCAAGAAGTGTTCAACACTGAAGCTTTCTTT
>TRBD2|TRBJ2-1|TRBV11-2|.
CASSLGTSATEQFF
TGTGCCAGCAGCTTAGGGACTAGCGCGACTGAGCAGTTCTTC
>.|TRBJ2-3|TRBV7-9|once
CASSPLIGGTDTQYF
TGTGCCAGCAGCCCCTTAATAGGAGGCACAGATACGCAGTATTTT
>.|TRBJ2-1|TRBV15|.
CATSREVGDGEQFF
TGTGCCACCAGCAGAGAGGTGGGGGACGGTGAGCAGTTCTTC
>TRBD2|TRBJ2-1|TRBV9|.
CASSVEGLAETYNEQFF
TGTGCCAGCAGCGTAGAAGGGCTAGCGGAAACATACAATGAGCAGTTCTTC